Each of the 23 T cell receptor beta chains below was sequenced from the same sample in a study of T-cell memory formation after mild COVID-19. TCRdb called the 5' RACE reads again in MiXCR, with one record for every CDR3 protein. The sample holds around 200,000 distinct CDR3 sequences, over 20% seen once. Sequenced sample: PBMCs or a T cell subset sorted from them (not recorded which). The source of these receptors is an adult woman who had mild COVID-19 (a few samples of this study predate the infection). Cell type and time point are not known.

The J gene is TRBJ2-7, the V gene TRBV5-1; tentatively, D is TRBD1 or TRBD2 (5 bases each). Germline V lookup: CDR1 SGHRS, CDR2 YFSETQ. V was cut by 6 bases and J by 7 bases, with 20 bases left in between. The CDR3 totals 14 residues. The CDR3 nucleotides read TGCGCCAGCACCCCCGGGACCACTGAAAATGAGCAGTACTTC. It specifies CASTPGTTENEQYF.

This clonotype came up a few times. The chain uses TRBV7-2 and TRBJ2-1; 8 bases align to TRBD2. V lost 1 base to trimming and J lost 4 bases; unmatched junction nucleotides: 6. CDR1 SGHTA and CDR2 FQGNSA come from the germline V gene. The CDR3 is 16 amino acids. CDR3 bases: TGTGCCAGCAGCTTAGACGGGGGGGTCGGGTACAATGAGCAGTTCTTC. This codes for CASSLDGGVGYNEQFF.

The sample holds a few counts of this clonotype. The V call is TRBV4-1, the J call TRBJ1-2; D call uncertain. The germline V and J ends were trimmed by 1 base and 7 bases, with 16 bases remaining between them. Germline CDR1 reads MGHRA; CDR2 reads YSYEKL. CDR3 length equals 15 residues. The CDR3 DNA follows: TGCGCCAGCAGCCAAGCCCCGGGATCCCTCGGTGGCTACACCTTC. This translates into CASSQAPGSLGGYTF.

This clonotype has a handful of counts. The genes are TRBV6-1 and TRBJ2-5, with D perhaps matching TRBD2 (7 bases). The CDR3 sequence is 20 residues long. Trimming removed 4 bases from V and 3 bases from J, with 30 bases in between. Germline V gene data show CDR1 as MNHNS and CDR2 as SASEGT. In nucleotides, the CDR3 is TGTGCCAGCAGTGGATCCGGGACCCCATTGGGGAGGGGGGGAGAAGAGACCCAGTACTTC. Its protein is CASSGSGTPLGRGGEETQYF.

This clonotype was picked up a small number of times. The chain employs TRBV7-9 and TRBJ2-1; D could derive from TRBD1 or TRBD2 (5 bases each). Trimming left V 5 bases short and J 7 bases short, with 18 bases between. There are 15 residues in the CDR3. The germline V gene has CDR1 SEHNR and CDR2 FQNEAQ (reference sequence). The CDR3 is CASSLGAGPLNEQFF. CDR3 coding DNA: TGTGCCAGCAGCCTCGGGGCAGGGCCTTTGAATGAGCAGTTCTTC.

This clonotype showed up many times. The chain recombines TRBV4-1 with TRBJ1-1; a possible D gene is TRBD1 (5 bases). The CDR3 is made up of 15 amino acids. Trimming removed 2 bases from V and 4 bases from J, with 14 bases in between. Germline V gene sequence: CDR1 MGHRA, CDR2 YSYEKL. In DNA, the CDR3 is TGCGCCAGCAGCCAACAGGGAGAGGGAGGCACTGAAGCTTTCTTT. Translated: CASSQQGEGGTEAFF.

This clonotype was counted only a few times. The chain carries TRBV7-9 and TRBJ2-7; D gene unclear. V was trimmed by 5 bases and J by 2 bases, leaving 19 bases between them. This CDR3 has 16 residues. Germline V gene sequence: CDR1 SEHNR, CDR2 FQNEAQ (reference sequence). The CDR3 loop is CASSHGQSELPYEQYF. CDR3 nucleotides: TGTGCCAGCAGCCATGGGCAGTCGGAGCTTCCCTACGAGCAGTACTTC.

This chain joins TRBV12-3 or TRBV12-4 and TRBJ2-7, with TRBD1 identical over 7 bases. After removal of 3 bases from V and 3 bases from J, the junction contained 5 bases not matched to a gene. The CDR3 has 14 amino acids. In DNA form, the CDR3 reads TGTGCCAGCAGTTTCCCGGGACAGAACTACGAGCAGTACTTC. This codes for CASSFPGQNYEQYF.

This clonotype was seen only once. The genes are TRBV20-1 and TRBJ2-3, with D possibly called TRBD1 or TRBD2 (5 bases each). This CDR3 region has 14 residues. Trimming stripped 5 bases from V and 4 bases from J, with 16 bases between. Germline V gene lookup returns CDR1 DFQATT and CDR2 SNEGSKA (reference sequence). The chain's CDR3 is CSADRDLSADTQYF. DNA for the CDR3: TGCAGTGCTGACCGGGACCTTAGCGCAGATACGCAGTATTTT.

This clonotype was counted a few times. The V gene is TRBV27, the J gene TRBJ1-1; D possibly corresponds to TRBD1 (5 bases). This CDR3 contains 15 residues. V lost 6 bases to trimming and J lost 6 bases, with 20 bases between them. CDR1 and CDR2 (germline): MNHEY, SMNVEV (reference sequence). The chain's CDR3 is CASSLLYGGGAEAFF. The DNA of the CDR3 is TGTGCCAGCAGCCTATTGTACGGTGGGGGGGCTGAAGCTTTCTTT.

This chain uses TRBV7-8 with TRBJ2-1; 7 nucleotides align to TRBD1. This CDR3 is built from 16 residues. CDR1 is SGHVS, CDR2 FQNEAQ, per germline. The ends lost 0 bases at V and 6 bases at J; junction bases unmatched: 8. The CDR3, as DNA: TGTGCCAGCAGCTTAGCGATGGGGAACAGGGGCAATGAGCAGTTCTTC. As protein: CASSLAMGNRGNEQFF.

This chain connects TRBV4-1 to TRBJ1-4; D not resolved. There are 14 residues in the CDR3. Per germline, CDR1 MGHRA and CDR2 YSYEKL. The ends were cut back, 1 base at V and 8 bases at J, with 11 bases in the middle. The CDR3 DNA reads TGCGCCAGCAGCCAAGTCCTCGAGGGAGAAAAACTGTTTTTT. Its protein product is CASSQVLEGEKLFF.

This clonotype came up a few times. The genes are TRBV6-2 or TRBV6-3 and TRBJ2-7; TRBD1 matches 9 bases. This CDR3 spans 15 amino acids. Unmatched junction bases numbered 3, after V lost 2 bases and J lost 1 base. The germline V gene encodes CDR1 MNHEY and CDR2 SVGEGT. CDR3 in amino acids: CASSYGTGTSYEQYF. Here the CDR3 DNA reads TGTGCCAGCAGTTACGGGACAGGGACTTCCTACGAGCAGTACTTC.

The chain joins TRBV7-8 to TRBJ1-2, with D possibly TRBD1 on 6 matching bases. With 8 bases removed from V and 3 bases from J, the gap between germline ends came to 19 bases. The CDR3 has 15 residues. Germline loops: CDR1 SGHVS, CDR2 FQNEAQ. CDR3 amino acids: CASSREGESYYGYTF. CDR3 in DNA: TGTGCCAGCTCAAGAGAGGGGGAGTCTTACTATGGCTACACCTTC.

As for this clonotype: One end of the junction fails to match germline, which may point to a read error. The rearrangement links TRBV7-7 to TRBJ2-2, with D uncertain. The CDR3 loop spans 14 amino acids. Germline V CDR1 and CDR2: SSHAT, FNYEAQ (reference sequence). CDR3 sequence: CASSSGPFTGELFF. The CDR3 region has the DNA TGTGCTAGCAGCTCGGGTCCTTTCACCGGGGAGCTGTTTTTT.

The chain carries TRBV20-1 and TRBJ2-1, with D tentatively TRBD1 or TRBD2 (5 bases each). Germline CDR1 reads DFQATT; CDR2 reads SNEGSKA (reference sequence). The CDR3 totals 13 residues. Trimming cost V 6 bases and J 1 base, with 10 bases left between them. In DNA, the CDR3 is TGCAGTGCCCGGAGGACATCCTACAATGAGCAGTTCTTC. Translated, it gives CSARRTSYNEQFF.

This clonotype was picked up a small number of times. The chain uses TRBV9 and TRBJ1-2; no firm D call. V was shortened by 5 bases and J by 4 bases, with 15 bases between the two germline ends. Germline V gene data show CDR1 as SGDLS and CDR2 as YYNGEE. This CDR3 has 14 amino acids. In nucleotides, the CDR3 is TGTGCCAGCAGAGGAGTGGGGAGTACCTATGGCTACACCTTC. Translated, it gives CASRGVGSTYGYTF.

This chain links TRBV6-5 with TRBJ2-1, with a tentative D call TRBD1 (5 bases). V was cut by 11 bases and J by 0 bases, with 26 bases left in between. This CDR3 comprises 18 residues. Per germline, CDR1 MNHEY and CDR2 SVGAGI. The DNA for the CDR3 is TGTGCCTCCCAACGCCAGGGAAGGAGCGTAGGCTCCTACAATGAGCAGTTCTTC. Protein sequence: CASQRQGRSVGSYNEQFF.

This clonotype has a handful of counts. V and J are TRBV13 and TRBJ2-3, with 14 bases matching TRBD2. V shed 4 bases, J shed 2 bases, and the junction held 5 bases outside the gene matches. In germline, CDR1 is PRHDT, CDR2 FYEKMQ (reference sequence). The CDR3 runs to 17 residues. The CDR3 region has the DNA TGTGCCAGCAGCTCCCGACTAGCGGGAGGGCCCACAGATACGCAGTATTTT. Translation: CASSSRLAGGPTDTQYF.

This rearrangement joins TRBV12-3 or TRBV12-4 to TRBJ1-5; D ambiguous. The CDR3 consists of 16 residues. The V end was cut by 1 base, the J end by 0 bases, with 10 bases between. CDR3 in DNA: TGTGCCAGCAGTTTAGGGCAGCCCACTAGCAATCAGCCCCAGCATTTT. Amino acid sequence: CASSLGQPTSNQPQHF.

This clonotype was found a few times. This chain links TRBV7-9 with TRBJ2-5; 11 nucleotides match TRBD2. In germline, CDR1 is SEHNR, CDR2 FQNEAQ (reference sequence). This CDR3 spans 16 amino acids. V lost 4 bases and J lost 4; bases outside the gene matches: 8. The DNA of the CDR3 is TGTGCCAGCAGCTCAATTCCAGGACTAGCGGGAGAGACCCAGTACTTC. Its translation is CASSSIPGLAGETQYF.

This rearrangement joins TRBV5-1 to TRBJ2-1; TRBD2 matches 8 bases. The V gene's germline CDR1 is SGHRS and CDR2 YFSETQ. V lost 0 bases and J lost 6; bases outside the gene matches: 2. The CDR3 is made up of 14 amino acids. This CDR3 is CASSLEGTSNEQFF. CDR3 sequence (DNA): TGCGCCAGCAGCTTGGAAGGGACTAGCAATGAGCAGTTCTTC.

CDR3 protein: CASSLGIQETQYF. For the CDR3, the DNA is TGCGCCAGCAGCTTGGGGATCCAAGAGACCCAGTACTTC. The V call is TRBV5-1, the J call TRBJ2-5; D is uncertain. The CDR3 is 13 amino acids. Germline assignment: CDR1 SGHRS and CDR2 YFSETQ. Deletions cut 0 bases from V and 1 base from J, with 4 bases between.